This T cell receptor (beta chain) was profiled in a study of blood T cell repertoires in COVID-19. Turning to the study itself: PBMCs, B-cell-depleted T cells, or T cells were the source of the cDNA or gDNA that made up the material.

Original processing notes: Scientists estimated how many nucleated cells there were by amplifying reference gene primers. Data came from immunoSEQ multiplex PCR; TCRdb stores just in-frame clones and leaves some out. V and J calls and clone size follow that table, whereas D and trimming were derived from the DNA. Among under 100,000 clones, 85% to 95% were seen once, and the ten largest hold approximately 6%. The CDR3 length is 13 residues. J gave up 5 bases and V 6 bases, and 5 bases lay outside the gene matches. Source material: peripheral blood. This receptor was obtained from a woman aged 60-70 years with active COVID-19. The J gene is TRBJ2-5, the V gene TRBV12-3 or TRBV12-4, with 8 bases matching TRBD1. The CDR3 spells CASSQGAPETQYF. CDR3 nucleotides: TGTGCCAGCAGCCAGGGGGCTCCGGAGACCCAGTACTTC.